This T cell receptor beta chain was obtained from a study of Ad26.COV2.S vaccination and SARS-CoV-2 variants. For the study at large: Once, or twice with 56 days between doses, Ad26.COV2.S was given intramuscularly. Study results and caveats: The study found similar non-spike TCR breadth in vaccine and placebo recipients.

The CDR3 runs to 11 residues. Trimming took off 5 bases at V and 10 bases at J, with 9 bases between the two ends. Germline values: CDR1 LGHDT, CDR2 YNNKEL (reference sequence). The protocol was immunoSEQ multiplex PCR, while the TCRdb copy is restricted to in-frame clones and leaves out a portion. Here the sample spans over 300,000 clones, 83% being singletons. Described treatment: roughly 18 received Ad26.COV2.S at low or high dose, single or two shots; 5 received placebo; per-sample allocation not given. Sampling happened 63 days after the first vaccine or placebo injection. In the vaccine, an Ad26 vector expressed the SARS-CoV-2 spike of the Wuhan strain. In the case of this clone: No antigen is known for it.

The source is a person between 18 and 60 years old who received the Ad26.COV2.S COVID-19 vaccine or a placebo. The sequenced sample was peripheral blood, obtained in a trial of Ad26.COV2.S vaccine versus placebo. The V call is TRBV3-1 (or the pseudogene TRBV3-2), the J call TRBJ2-1; perhaps TRBD2 as D (5 bases). CDR3 sequence reads: CASSSRGEQFF. DNA of the CDR3: TGTGCCAGCAGCTCTAGAGGGGAGCAGTTCTTC.